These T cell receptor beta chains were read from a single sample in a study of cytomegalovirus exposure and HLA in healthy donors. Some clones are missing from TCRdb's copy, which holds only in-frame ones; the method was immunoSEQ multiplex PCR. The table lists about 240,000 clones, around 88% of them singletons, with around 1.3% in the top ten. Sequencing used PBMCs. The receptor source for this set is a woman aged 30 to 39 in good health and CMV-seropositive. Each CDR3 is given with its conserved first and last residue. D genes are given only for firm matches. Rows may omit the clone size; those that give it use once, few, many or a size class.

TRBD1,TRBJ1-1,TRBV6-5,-,TGTGCCAGCAGAGAGGGACAGAGGAACACTGAAGCTTTCTTT,CASREGQRNTEAFF
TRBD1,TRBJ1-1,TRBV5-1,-,TGCGCCAGCAGCCACGGGACAGGGGGCGCGAACACTGAAGCTTTCTTT,CASSHGTGGANTEAFF
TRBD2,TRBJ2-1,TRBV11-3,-,TGTGCCAGCAGCTTAAGCGGGGGGAACCTTGAGCAGTTCTTC,CASSLSGGNLEQFF
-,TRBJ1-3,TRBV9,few,TGTGCCAGCGGCGGAAACACCATATATTTT,CASGGNTIYF
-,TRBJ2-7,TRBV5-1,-,TGCGCCAGCAGCTTCGGACAAGCCTACGAGCAGTACTTC,CASSFGQAYEQYF
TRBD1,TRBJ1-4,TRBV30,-,TGTGCCTGGAGTGTACAGTGGACAGGGAAGGAAAAACTGTTTTTT,CAWSVQWTGKEKLFF
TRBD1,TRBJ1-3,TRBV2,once,TGTGCCAGCAGTGTTGAGGGGGCGCCTGGAAACACCATATATTTT,CASSVEGAPGNTIYF
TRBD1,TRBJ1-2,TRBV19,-,TGTGCCAGTAGTATCCCGGACAGGGTTAGCTATGGCTACACCTTC,CASSIPDRVSYGYTF
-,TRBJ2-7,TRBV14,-,TGTGCCAGCAGCCAAGGGACAGACTACGACGAGCAGTACTTC,CASSQGTDYDEQYF
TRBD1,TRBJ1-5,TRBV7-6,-,TGTGCCAGCAGCTTAGGGGACAGCCCTAACAATCAGCCCCAGCATTTT,CASSLGDSPNNQPQHF
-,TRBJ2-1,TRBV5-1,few,TGCGCCAGCAGCTCAATACTGAGCTCCTACAATGAGCAGTTCTTC,CASSSILSSYNEQFF
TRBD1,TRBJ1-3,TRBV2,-,TGTGCCAGCAGAGGGACAGGGGTGGGAAACACCATATATTTT,CASRGTGVGNTIYF
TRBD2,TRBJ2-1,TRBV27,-,TGTGCCAGCAGTTTAGTAGCGGGGGCATACAATGAGCAGTTCTTC,CASSLVAGAYNEQFF
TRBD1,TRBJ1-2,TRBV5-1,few,TGCGCCAGCAGCCCGCCAGGACAGGCGTATGGCTACACCTTC,CASSPPGQAYGYTF
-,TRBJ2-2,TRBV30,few,TGTGCGGCGGCAAGTAGCACCGGGGAGCTGTTTTTT,CAAASSTGELFF
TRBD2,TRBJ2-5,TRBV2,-,TGTGCCAGCAGTGTGGGACTAGCGGGAGGACAAGAGACCCAGTACTTC,CASSVGLAGGQETQYF
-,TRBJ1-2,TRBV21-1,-,TGTGCCAGCAGCTTGGGCCGGGACAGCACACCTAACTATGGCTACACCTTC,CASSLGRDSTPNYGYTF
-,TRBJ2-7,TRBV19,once,TGTGCCAGTAGTATTGGGGTTAGCGGAGACTCCTACGAGCAGTACTTC,CASSIGVSGDSYEQYF
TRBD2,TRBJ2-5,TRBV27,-,TGTGCCAGCAGTCCTAGACTAAGCGGGGCGTACCAAGAGACCCAGTACTTC,CASSPRLSGAYQETQYF
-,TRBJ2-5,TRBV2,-,TGTGCCAGCAGTGACCCAAGGGGTGGGAGGATGGAGACCCAGTACTTC,CASSDPRGGRMETQYF
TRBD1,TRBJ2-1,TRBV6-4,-,TGTGCCAGCAGTGCAACAGGGGGCGCCTACAATGAGCAGTTCTTC,CASSATGGAYNEQFF
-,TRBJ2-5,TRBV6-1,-,TGTGCCAGCAGTGAAAGGCCCAGGGTGGGGTGGGAGACCCAGTACTTC,CASSERPRVGWETQYF
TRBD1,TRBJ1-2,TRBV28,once,TGTGCCAGCAGCCAATCGGGACAGGGTCCCTATGGCTACACCTTC,CASSQSGQGPYGYTF
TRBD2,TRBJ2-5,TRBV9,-,TGTGCCAGCAGGGGGGGAGGGGAAGAGACCCAGTACTTC,CASRGGGEETQYF
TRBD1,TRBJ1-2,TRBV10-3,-,TGTGCCACCCAGGGGGATAACTATGGCTACACCTTC,CATQGDNYGYTF
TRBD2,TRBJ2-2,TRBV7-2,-,TGTGCCAGCAGCAGACCTAGCGGGAGTTACACCGGGGAGCTGTTTTTT,CASSRPSGSYTGELFF
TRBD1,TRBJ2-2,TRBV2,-,TGTGCCAGCATCAGGGGGCAGGGAACGAACACCGGGGAGCTGTTTTTT,CASIRGQGTNTGELFF
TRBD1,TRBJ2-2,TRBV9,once,TGTGCCAGCAGCATATGGGACAGTTCGAACACCGGGGAGCTGTTTTTT,CASSIWDSSNTGELFF
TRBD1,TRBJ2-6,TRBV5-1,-,TGCGCCAGCAGCTTGCTCGGGACAGGTTTCTCTGGGGCCAACGTCCTGACTTTC,CASSLLGTGFSGANVLTF
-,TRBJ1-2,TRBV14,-,TGTGCCAGCAGCCAAGTATTTCCGTCAGATGGCTACACCTTC,CASSQVFPSDGYTF
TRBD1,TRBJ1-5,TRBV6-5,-,TGTGCCAGCAGCTATACAGGGGGAGGCCAGCCCCAGCATTTT,CASSYTGGGQPQHF
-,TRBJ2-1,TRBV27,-,TGTGCCAGCAGTCCCCGCGGCGAGGTCTACAATGAGCAGTTCTTC,CASSPRGEVYNEQFF
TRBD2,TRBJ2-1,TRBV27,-,TGTGCCAGCAGTCTTCATTTACTAGCGGGAATAAGGAATGAGCAGTTCTTC,CASSLHLLAGIRNEQFF
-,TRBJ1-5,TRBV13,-,TGTGCCAGCAACCGCGGGGGAGGCAATCAGCCCCAGCATTTT,CASNRGGGNQPQHF
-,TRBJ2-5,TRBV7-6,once,TGTGCCAGCAGCTTAGAACGGGAGACCCAGTACTTC,CASSLERETQYF
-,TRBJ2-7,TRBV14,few,TGTGCCAGCAGCCCCGGACTCTACGAGCAGTACTTC,CASSPGLYEQYF
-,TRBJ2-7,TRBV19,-,TGTGCCAGTAGTACGACAGGAGGATCCTACGAGCAGTACTTC,CASSTTGGSYEQYF
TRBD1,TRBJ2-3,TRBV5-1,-,TGCGCCAGCGGACAGGGGGCAGATACGCAGTATTTT,CASGQGADTQYF